This TCR beta chain derives from a study of blood T cell repertoires in COVID-19. At the level of the study: T cells, B-cell-depleted T cells, or PBMCs provided the cDNA or gDNA that served as material.

The germline V and J ends were trimmed by 3 bases and 7 bases, with 18 bases remaining between them. The length of the CDR3 is 15 residues. Germline CDR1 reads LNHDA; CDR2 reads SQIVND (reference sequence). Using immunoSEQ multiplex PCR, the repertoire was profiled, and TCRdb retains in-frame clones only, with some absent. The profile shows about 260,000 clones, 80% to 90% of them singletons. This study enrolled people aged roughly 18 to 90 from about two dozen US geographic areas. Cohort allocation depended upon clinical history that participants reported. This clonotype was sampled from a woman aged 40 to 50 who had been exposed to COVID-19. This chain connects TRBV19 to TRBJ1-2; TRBD1 is a possible D gene (6 bases). What was sequenced was PBMCs or T cells enriched from blood (not recorded which). The DNA of the CDR3 is TGTGCCAGTAGTATGAGGGCACAGCCCAGGGGTGGCTACACCTTC. Encoded protein: CASSMRAQPRGGYTF.